This T cell receptor (beta chain) stems from a study of blood T cells in healthy people across ages. General study results and limits: TCR beta diversity, measured per million T cells, fell in a roughly linear way with age. Investigators viewed diversity estimates from one million T cells as underestimates, the study reported.

In germline, CDR1 is DFQATT, CDR2 SNEGSKA (reference sequence). CDR3 length: 14 residues. V was shortened by 5 bases and J by 5 bases, with 17 bases between the two germline ends. Together with a sample-barcoded 5' primer, a J-beta primer mix was included in a second PCR lasting about 7 to 11 cycles. One entry per CDR3 protein results from TCRdb running MiXCR on the 5' RACE reads. The sample records hundreds of thousands of distinct CDR3 sequences, about 24% being singletons. This clonotype has only a few counts. Its antigen is still unknown. The receptor's source is a man in his 70s in good health. Sequencing used blood. V gene TRBV20-1 combines with J gene TRBJ2-3, with D tentatively TRBD1 or TRBD2 (6 bases each). For the CDR3, the DNA is TGCAGTGCTGCTACAGGGACTCGGGGAGATACGCAGTATTTT. It codes for CSAATGTRGDTQYF.